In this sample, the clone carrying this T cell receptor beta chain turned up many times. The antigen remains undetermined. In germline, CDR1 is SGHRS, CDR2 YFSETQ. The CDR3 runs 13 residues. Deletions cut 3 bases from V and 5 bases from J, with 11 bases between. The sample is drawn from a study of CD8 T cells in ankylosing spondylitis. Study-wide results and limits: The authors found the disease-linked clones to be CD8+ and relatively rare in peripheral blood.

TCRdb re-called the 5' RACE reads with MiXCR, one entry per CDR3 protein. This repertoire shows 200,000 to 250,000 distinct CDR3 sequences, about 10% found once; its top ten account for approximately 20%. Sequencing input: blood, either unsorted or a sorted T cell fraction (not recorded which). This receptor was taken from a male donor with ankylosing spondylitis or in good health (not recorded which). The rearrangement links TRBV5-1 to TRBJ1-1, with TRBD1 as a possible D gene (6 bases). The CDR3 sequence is CASSSQGFTEAFF. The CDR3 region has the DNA TGCGCCAGCAGCTCTCAGGGGTTTACTGAAGCTTTCTTT.